This TCR beta chain was retrieved from a study of T cells in Graves' hyperthyroidism and ophthalmopathy. As for the study in general: Peripheral blood draws took place at initial diagnosis, ahead of any treatment. Whole-study findings and limits: Ophthalmopathy stood apart from stable hyperthyroidism in a 13 V-J model.

The CDR3 has 13 residues. Trimming left V 4 bases short and J 8 bases short, with 14 bases between. CDR1 is SNHLY and CDR2 is FYNNEI in the germline V gene. The table lists this clonotype with many counts. As yet, its antigen is unknown. Those patients with uncontrolled infection, other autoimmune disease, pregnancy or lactation were excluded. Each 10 ml fresh peripheral blood draw supplied the PBMCs. The source material, RNA transcripts, was used to amplify TCR beta CDR3 regions. The HTBI primer set drove a first-round RT-PCR of the TCR CDR3. One entry per CDR3 protein results from TCRdb running MiXCR on the multiplex PCR reads. The sample has about half a million distinct CDR3 sequences; about 24% are singletons.

The clonotype comes from a woman aged 25-40 years with Graves' ophthalmopathy. The chain has TRBV2 and TRBJ1-1; a weak D match, TRBD1 (5 bases). What was sequenced was blood. DNA for the CDR3: TGTGCCAGCAGTGCCCAGGGAGGTCAAGAAGCTTTCTTT. Amino acid sequence: CASSAQGGQEAFF.